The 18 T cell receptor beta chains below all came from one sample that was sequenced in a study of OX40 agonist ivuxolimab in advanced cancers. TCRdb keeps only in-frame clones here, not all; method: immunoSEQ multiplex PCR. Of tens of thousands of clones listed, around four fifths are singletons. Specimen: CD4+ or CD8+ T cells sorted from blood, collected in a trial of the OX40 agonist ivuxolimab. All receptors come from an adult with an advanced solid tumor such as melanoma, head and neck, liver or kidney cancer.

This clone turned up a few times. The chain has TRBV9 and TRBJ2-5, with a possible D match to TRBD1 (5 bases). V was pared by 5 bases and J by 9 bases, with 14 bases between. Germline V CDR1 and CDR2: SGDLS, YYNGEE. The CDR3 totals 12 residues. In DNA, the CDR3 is TGTGCCAGCAGTCCCGAACAGGAGCCCCAGTACTTC. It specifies CASSPEQEPQYF.

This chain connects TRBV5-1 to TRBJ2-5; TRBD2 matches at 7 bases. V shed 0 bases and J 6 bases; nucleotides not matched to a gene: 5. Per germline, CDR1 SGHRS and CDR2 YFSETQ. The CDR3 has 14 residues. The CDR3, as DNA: TGCGCCAGCAGCTTGGTAGCGGGCGAACAGACCCAGTACTTC. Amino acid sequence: CASSLVAGEQTQYF. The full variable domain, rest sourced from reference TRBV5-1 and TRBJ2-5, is KAGVTQTPRYLIKTRGQQVTLSCSPISGHRSVSWYQQTPGQGLQFLFEYFSETQRNKGNFPGRFSGRQFSNSRSEMNVSTLELGDSALYLCASSLVAGEQTQYFGPGTRLLVL.

CDR3: CASSARGRTGTQGVDEQFF. The CDR3 DNA reads TGTGCCAGCAGTGCAAGGGGAAGAACCGGGACTCAAGGCGTCGATGAGCAGTTCTTC. The rearrangement joins TRBV2 to TRBJ2-1, with D perhaps matching TRBD2 (6 bases). Germline V gene sequence: CDR1 SNHLY, CDR2 FYNNEI. Trimming removed 4 bases from V and 8 bases from J, with 30 bases in between. The CDR3 is 19 residues long. The entire variable domain, with the rest obtained from reference TRBV2 and TRBJ2-1, is as follows: EPEVTQTPSHQVTQMGQEVILRCVPISNHLYFYWYRQILGQKVEFLVSFYNNEISEKSEIFDDQFSVERPDGSNFTLKIRSTKLEDSAMYFCASSARGRTGTQGVDEQFFGPGTRLTVL.

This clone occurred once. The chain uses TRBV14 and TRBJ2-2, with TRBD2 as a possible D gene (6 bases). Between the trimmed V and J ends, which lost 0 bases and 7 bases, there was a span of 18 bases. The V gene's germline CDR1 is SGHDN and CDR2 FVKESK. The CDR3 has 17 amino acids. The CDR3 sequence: CASSQEWGEHGGGELFF. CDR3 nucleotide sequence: TGTGCCAGCAGCCAAGAGTGGGGTGAACACGGGGGCGGGGAGCTGTTTTTT.

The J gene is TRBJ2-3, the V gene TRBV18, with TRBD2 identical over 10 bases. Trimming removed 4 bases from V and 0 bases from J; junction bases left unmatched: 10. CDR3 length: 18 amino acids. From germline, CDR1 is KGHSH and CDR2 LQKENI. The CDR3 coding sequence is TGTGCCAGCTCACTTGGACTAGCGGTACCCTCTAGCACAGATACGCAGTATTTT. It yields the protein CASSLGLAVPSSTDTQYF.

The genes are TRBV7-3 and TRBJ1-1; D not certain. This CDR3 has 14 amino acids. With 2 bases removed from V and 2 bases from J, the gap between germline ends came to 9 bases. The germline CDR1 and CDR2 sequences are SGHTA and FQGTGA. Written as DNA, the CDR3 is TGTGCCAGCAGCTTATCTCCGGGTAACACTGAAGCTTTCTTT. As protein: CASSLSPGNTEAFF. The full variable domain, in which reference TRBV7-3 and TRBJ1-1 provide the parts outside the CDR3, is GAGVSQTPSNKVTEKGKYVELRCDPISGHTALYWYRQSLGQGPEFLIYFQGTGAADDSGLPNDRFFAVRPEGSVSTLKIQRTERGDSAVYLCASSLSPGNTEAFFGQGTRLTVV.

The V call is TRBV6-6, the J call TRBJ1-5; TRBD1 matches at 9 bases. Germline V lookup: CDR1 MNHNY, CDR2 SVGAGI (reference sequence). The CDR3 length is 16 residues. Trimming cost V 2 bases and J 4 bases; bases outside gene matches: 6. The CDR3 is CASSYHRGQGNQPQHF. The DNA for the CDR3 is TGTGCCAGCAGTTACCACAGGGGGCAGGGAAATCAGCCCCAGCATTTT.

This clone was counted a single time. The CDR3 sequence: CASSLARGAYNEQFF. The DNA for the CDR3 is TGTGCCAGCAGCTTAGCCAGGGGGGCCTACAATGAGCAGTTCTTC. The chain is built from TRBV7-2 and TRBJ2-1; perhaps TRBD1 as D (7 bases). Germline CDR1 reads SGHTA; CDR2 reads FQGNSA. The CDR3 sequence is 15 residues long. V lost 0 bases, J lost 2 bases, and 8 bases lay in between.

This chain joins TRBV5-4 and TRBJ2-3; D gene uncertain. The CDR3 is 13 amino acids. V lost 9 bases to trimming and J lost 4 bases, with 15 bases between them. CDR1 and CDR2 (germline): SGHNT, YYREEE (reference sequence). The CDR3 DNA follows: TGTGCCACCCGCCCAGTCTCCCCAGATACGCAGTATTTT. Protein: CATRPVSPDTQYF.

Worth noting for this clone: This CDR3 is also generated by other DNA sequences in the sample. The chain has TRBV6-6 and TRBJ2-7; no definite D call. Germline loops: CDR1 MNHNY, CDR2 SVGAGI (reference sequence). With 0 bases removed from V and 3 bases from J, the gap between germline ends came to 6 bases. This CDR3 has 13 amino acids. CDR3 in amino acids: CASSYSSSYEQYV. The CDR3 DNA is TGTGCCAGCAGTTACTCTTCCAGCTACGAGCAGTACGTC.

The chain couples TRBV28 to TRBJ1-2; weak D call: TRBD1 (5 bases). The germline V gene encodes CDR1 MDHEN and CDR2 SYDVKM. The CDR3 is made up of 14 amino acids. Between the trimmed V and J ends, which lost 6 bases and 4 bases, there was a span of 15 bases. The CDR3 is CASRTALSGYGYTF. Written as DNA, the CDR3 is TGTGCCAGCAGGACAGCGCTGTCGGGCTATGGCTACACCTTC.

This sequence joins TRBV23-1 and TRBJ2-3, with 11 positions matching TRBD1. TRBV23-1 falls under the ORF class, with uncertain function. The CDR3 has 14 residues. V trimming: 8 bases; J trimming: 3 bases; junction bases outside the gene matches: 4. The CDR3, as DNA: TGCGCCAGCTTCGGACAGGGGGCAACAGATACGCAGTATTTT. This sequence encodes CASFGQGATDTQYF.

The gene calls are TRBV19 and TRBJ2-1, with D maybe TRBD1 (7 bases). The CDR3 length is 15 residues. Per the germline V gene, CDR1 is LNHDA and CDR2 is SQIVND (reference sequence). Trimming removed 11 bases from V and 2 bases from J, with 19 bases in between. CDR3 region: CAASPARGAYNEQFF. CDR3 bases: TGTGCCGCCTCACCGGCCAGGGGGGCCTACAATGAGCAGTTCTTC.

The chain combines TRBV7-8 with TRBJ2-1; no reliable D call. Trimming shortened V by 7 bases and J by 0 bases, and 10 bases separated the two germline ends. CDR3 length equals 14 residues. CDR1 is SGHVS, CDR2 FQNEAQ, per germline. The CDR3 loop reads CASIPASSYNEQFF. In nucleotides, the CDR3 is TGTGCCAGCATCCCGGCGTCCTCCTACAATGAGCAGTTCTTC.

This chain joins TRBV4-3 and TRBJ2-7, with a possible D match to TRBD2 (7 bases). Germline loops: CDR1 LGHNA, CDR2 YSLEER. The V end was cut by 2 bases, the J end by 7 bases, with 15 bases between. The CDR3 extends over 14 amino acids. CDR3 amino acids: CASSQRGGAREQYF. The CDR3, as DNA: TGCGCCAGCAGCCAAAGGGGGGGGGCTCGGGAGCAGTACTTC.

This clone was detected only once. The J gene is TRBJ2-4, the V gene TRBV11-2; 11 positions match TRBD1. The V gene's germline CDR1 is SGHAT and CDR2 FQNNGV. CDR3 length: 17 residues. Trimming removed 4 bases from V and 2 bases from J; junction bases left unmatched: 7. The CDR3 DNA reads TGTGCCAGCAGCTCACGGACAGGGGGCGTTACCAAAAACATTCAGTACTTC. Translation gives CASSSRTGGVTKNIQYF.

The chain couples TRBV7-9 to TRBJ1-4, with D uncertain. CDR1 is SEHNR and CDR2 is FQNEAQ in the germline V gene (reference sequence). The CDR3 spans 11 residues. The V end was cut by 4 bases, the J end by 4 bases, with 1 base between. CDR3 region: CASSYNEKLFF. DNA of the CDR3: TGTGCCAGCAGCTATAATGAAAAACTGTTTTTT.

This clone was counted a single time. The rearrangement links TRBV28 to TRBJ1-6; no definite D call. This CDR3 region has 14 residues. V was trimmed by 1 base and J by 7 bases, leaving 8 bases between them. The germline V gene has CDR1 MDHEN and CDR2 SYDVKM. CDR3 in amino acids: CASSLLPPNSPLHF. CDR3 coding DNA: TGTGCCAGCAGTTTATTACCTCCAAATTCACCCCTCCACTTT.